Each of the 25 T cell receptor beta chains below was sequenced from the same sample in a study of blood T cell repertoires in COVID-19. The table came from immunoSEQ multiplex PCR; TCRdb's copy has only in-frame clones and leaves some out. The sample contains some 50,000 clones, roughly 88% of which appear only once. The sequenced sample consisted of peripheral blood. These receptor sequences come from a human donor in a cohort sampled during active COVID-19.

The CDR3 region has the DNA TGTGCCAGCAGGTTGAGAGCTAACTATGGCTACACCTTC. Translation gives CASRLRANYGYTF. The chain uses TRBV27 and TRBJ1-2, with D unclear. The V and J ends lost 6 bases and 0 bases respectively, with 8 bases between them. The CDR3 is made up of 13 amino acids. CDR1 and CDR2 (germline): MNHEY, SMNVEV (reference sequence).

The CDR3, as DNA: TGTGCTAGTGGTTTGTACGCAGGGGCCGGGGAGCTGTTTTTT. Amino acids: CASGLYAGAGELFF. This rearrangement joins TRBV12-5 to TRBJ2-2; tentatively, D is TRBD1 (6 bases). The CDR3 spans 14 residues. Trimming removed 2 bases at V and 6 bases at J, with 10 bases between. Germline assignment: CDR1 LGHNT and CDR2 FRNRAP.

V gene TRBV29-1 combines with J gene TRBJ2-5; 9 bases are shared with TRBD1. This CDR3 has 13 amino acids. The germline gives CDR1 SQVTM, CDR2 ANQGSEA. The V and J ends lost 1 base and 4 bases, in that order; junction bases with no gene match: 1. The chain's CDR3 is CSVEVTGGETQYF. The CDR3 nucleotides are TGCAGCGTTGAAGTGACAGGGGGAGAGACCCAGTACTTC.

This rearrangement joins TRBV5-5 to TRBJ2-5, with D perhaps TRBD1 (5 bases). Germline CDR1 reads SGHKS; CDR2 reads YYEKEE (reference sequence). The CDR3 loop spans 14 amino acids. Trimming removed 1 base from V and 1 base from J, with 8 bases in between. The CDR3 DNA reads TGTGCCAGCAGCTTGAGCGACAGCCAAGAGACCCAGTACTTC. It yields the protein CASSLSDSQETQYF.

The gene calls are TRBV18 and TRBJ2-2, with 7 bases fitting TRBD2. CDR1 KGHSH and CDR2 LQKENI come from the germline V gene. This CDR3 has 18 residues. The V and J ends lost 1 base and 0 bases, in that order; junction bases with no gene match: 8. CDR3 nucleotides: TGTGCCAGCTCACCACAGTCGCGGGGGAGCTCGAACACCGGGGAGCTGTTTTTT. Its protein is CASSPQSRGSSNTGELFF. The full variable domain, rest sourced from reference TRBV18 and TRBJ2-2, is NAGVMQNPRHLVRRRGQEARLRCSPMKGHSHVYWYRQLPEEGLKFMVYLQKENIIDESGMPKERFSAEFPKEGPSILRIQQVVRGDSAAYFCASSPQSRGSSNTGELFFGEGSRLTVL.

The chain is built from TRBV2 and TRBJ2-3, with TRBD1 as a possible D gene (5 bases). Germline V gives CDR1 SNHLY, CDR2 FYNNEI. The CDR3 totals 15 residues. Deletions cut 2 bases from V and 2 bases from J, with 11 bases between. The CDR3 reads CASSERGHLTDTQYF. In DNA form, the CDR3 reads TGTGCCAGCAGTGAAAGGGGCCACCTCACAGATACGCAGTATTTT.

The chain has TRBV3-1 (or the pseudogene TRBV3-2) and TRBJ2-7, with D possibly matching TRBD1 (9 bases). The CDR3 is 17 amino acids. Germline CDR1 is LGHDT and CDR2 is YNNKEL (reference sequence). Trimming shortened V by 2 bases and J by 5 bases, and 22 bases separated the two germline ends. The CDR3 sequence: CASSQNGGGQGGHEQYF. The CDR3, as DNA: TGTGCCAGCAGCCAAAACGGGGGGGGACAGGGCGGCCACGAGCAGTACTTC.

V is TRBV5-1 and J is TRBJ2-5, with 8 bases identical to TRBD2. The germline V gene has CDR1 SGHRS and CDR2 YFSETQ. Trimming cost V 5 bases and J 2 bases; bases outside gene matches: 14. The CDR3 spans 17 residues. Here the CDR3 reads CASSKGGMTSAQETQYF. For the CDR3, the DNA is TGCGCCAGCAGTAAGGGGGGGATGACTAGCGCACAAGAGACCCAGTACTTC.

The chain joins TRBV21-1 to TRBJ1-4; TRBD1 reflects the table's D call only, with no check against the DNA. TRBV21-1 is marked as a pseudogene. CDR3 length: 17 amino acids. The CDR3 is CASSRRHTQGSGEKLFF. The DNA for the CDR3 is TGTGCCAGCAGCAGACGGCATACACAGGGGTCCGGCGAAAAACTGTTTTTT.

This clone was counted only a few times. This chain links TRBV6-2 or TRBV6-3 with TRBJ1-2; 12 bases fit TRBD1. The CDR3 extends over 15 amino acids. CDR1 is MNHEY and CDR2 is SVGEGT in the germline V gene. With V trimmed by 6 bases and J by 3 bases, 5 bases remained unmatched. CDR3 DNA: TGTGCCAGCAGCGACGGGACAGGGGGCCACTATGGCTACACCTTC. It yields the protein CASSDGTGGHYGYTF.

The V and J genes are TRBV15 and TRBJ2-5; perhaps TRBD2 as D (5 bases). CDR1 LNHNV and CDR2 YYDKDF come from the germline V gene (reference sequence). Trimming cost V 3 bases and J 2 bases, with 13 bases left between them. The CDR3 contains 15 residues. The CDR3 DNA reads as TGTGCCACCAGCAGCGGGGTTAAGCGACAAGAGACCCAGTACTTC. This translates into CATSSGVKRQETQYF.

The gene calls are TRBV3-1 (or the pseudogene TRBV3-2) and TRBJ2-7; 14 bases map to TRBD2. V lost 0 bases and J lost 1; bases outside the gene matches: 5. In germline, CDR1 is LGHDT, CDR2 YNNKEL (reference sequence). The CDR3 covers 18 residues. CDR3 protein: CASSQEGTSGRISYEQYF. CDR3 coding DNA: TGTGCCAGCAGCCAAGAGGGGACTAGCGGGAGAATTTCCTACGAGCAGTACTTC.

This chain uses TRBV7-3 with TRBJ2-1; the match to TRBD2 covers 13 bases. Per germline, CDR1 SGHTA and CDR2 FQGTGA. The length of the CDR3 is 15 residues. V was pared by 5 bases and J by 5 bases, with 3 bases of the junction left unmatched. The CDR3 DNA sequence: TGTGCCAGCAGCCCCGGGACTAGCGGGGACAATGAGCAGTTCTTC. Translating it yields CASSPGTSGDNEQFF.

A note on this clone: Other DNA sequences within the sample encode an identical CDR3. The V call is TRBV19, the J call TRBJ2-7; TRBD1 agrees at 7 bases. The CDR3 contains 13 residues. The trim removed 3 bases at V and 7 bases at J, leaving 6 bases unmatched. CDR1 LNHDA and CDR2 SQIVND come from the germline V gene (reference sequence). The CDR3 region has the DNA TGTGCCAGTAGTATCAAGGGGGCGTCTGAGCAGTACTTC. It codes for CASSIKGASEQYF.

V and J are TRBV27 and TRBJ1-2; 8 nucleotides align to TRBD1. The germline gives CDR1 MNHEY, CDR2 SMNVEV (reference sequence). V lost 5 bases and J lost 2; bases outside the gene matches: 10. The CDR3 spans 16 residues. CDR3 DNA: TGTGCCAGCAGTCCCTCATCAGGGGGCCCAAACTATGGCTACACCTTC. This translates into CASSPSSGGPNYGYTF.

DNA for the CDR3: TGTGCCAGCTCAGCCTACAGGGGGTCCACCGGGGAGCTGTTTTTT. It translates to CASSAYRGSTGELFF. The chain is built from TRBV18 and TRBJ2-2; 8 bases are a match to TRBD1. Germline CDR1 is KGHSH and CDR2 is LQKENI. J was trimmed by 4 bases and V by 5 bases; bases with no gene match: 6. This CDR3 comprises 15 residues.

The V gene is TRBV6-5, the J gene TRBJ1-1; no definite D call. Trimming cost V 0 bases and J 2 bases, with 4 bases left between them. The germline V gene encodes CDR1 MNHEY and CDR2 SVGAGI. CDR3 size: 13 residues. Here the CDR3 reads CASSYSVNTEAFF. The DNA for the CDR3 is TGTGCCAGCAGTTACTCCGTTAACACTGAAGCTTTCTTT.

This clone was counted a single time. The chain carries TRBV11-1 and TRBJ2-7; 8 nucleotides agree with TRBD1. Trimming took 3 bases from V and 5 from J; bases not matched to a gene: 3. The CDR3 has 13 amino acids. Per germline, CDR1 SGHAT and CDR2 FQDESV (reference sequence). CDR3 protein: CASSFDRGDEQYF. The CDR3 DNA reads TGTGCCAGCAGCTTTGACAGGGGTGACGAGCAGTACTTC. Together with reference TRBV11-1 and TRBJ2-7, the CDR3 gives the full variable domain: EAEVAQSPRYKITEKSQAVAFWCDPISGHATLYWYRQILGQGPELLVQFQDESVVDDSQLPKDRFSAERLKGVDSTLKIQPAELGDSAMYLCASSFDRGDEQYFGPGTRLTVT.

CDR3 sequence: CASSYSRGNTEAFF. The CDR3 DNA reads TGTGCCAGCAGTTACTCCCGGGGGAACACTGAAGCTTTCTTT. The chain couples TRBV6-5 to TRBJ1-1; no reliable D call. With 0 bases removed from V and 1 base from J, the gap between germline ends came to 6 bases. CDR1 MNHEY and CDR2 SVGAGI come from the germline V gene. This CDR3 region has 14 residues.

This chain uses TRBV10-1 with TRBJ1-2, with D unclear. CDR1 and CDR2 (germline): WNHNN, SYGVQD (reference sequence). The CDR3 is made up of 13 amino acids. Trimming took off 2 bases at V and 4 bases at J, with 8 bases between the two ends. CDR3 region: CASSETPGYGYTF. The CDR3, as DNA: TGCGCCAGCAGTGAGACCCCAGGCTATGGCTACACCTTC.

This clone appeared a few times. V gene TRBV4-1 combines with J gene TRBJ1-5, with a possible D match to TRBD1 (6 bases). CDR1 and CDR2 (germline): MGHRA, YSYEKL. V was shortened by 1 base and J by 6 bases, with 10 bases between the two germline ends. CDR3 length equals 14 residues. Here the CDR3 reads CASSQVQGSQPQHF. DNA for the CDR3: TGCGCCAGCAGCCAAGTACAGGGATCTCAGCCCCAGCATTTT.

The rearrangement links TRBV2 to TRBJ2-3, with D possibly matching TRBD1 (6 bases). From germline, CDR1 is SNHLY and CDR2 FYNNEI. The CDR3 spans 16 residues. V was clipped by 5 bases and J by 3 bases, with 18 bases between them. The CDR3 reads CASSTRQALATDTQYF. The CDR3 DNA reads TGTGCCAGCAGTACTCGACAGGCCCTAGCTACAGATACGCAGTATTTT.

This clone came up a few times. The chain carries TRBV5-1 and TRBJ1-1, with TRBD1 as a possible D gene (5 bases). Germline lookup yields CDR1 SGHRS and CDR2 YFSETQ. This CDR3 has 13 amino acids. V shed 2 bases and J shed 1 base, with 6 bases lying between them. CDR3 loop: CASSFDRNTEAFF. CDR3 in DNA: TGCGCCAGCAGCTTTGACAGGAACACTGAAGCTTTCTTT.

J is TRBJ1-5 and V is TRBV19; 7 nucleotides match TRBD1. The CDR3 is 14 amino acids. The germline gives CDR1 LNHDA, CDR2 SQIVND (reference sequence). With V trimmed by 6 bases and J by 5 bases, 7 bases remained unmatched. The CDR3 region is CASRSQGSHQPQHF. As DNA, the CDR3 is TGTGCCAGTAGATCACAGGGGTCGCATCAGCCCCAGCATTTT.

The chain is built from TRBV6-1 and TRBJ1-2; no definite D call. The V gene's germline CDR1 is MNHNS and CDR2 SASEGT. Trimming pared 2 bases from V and 2 bases from J, leaving 18 bases between. The CDR3 is 17 residues long. The CDR3 DNA follows: TGTGCCAGCAGTGAAACCCTCTCCCCCGCACAAAACTATGGCTACACCTTC. Translation: CASSETLSPAQNYGYTF.